The following is a T cell receptor (beta chain) sequence with its context. RNA was isolated and reverse transcribed to cDNA, the sequencing template. TCRdb's table, derived via immunoSEQ multiplex PCR, lists solely in-frame clones and lacks some. Of 80,000 to 100,000 clones in the sample, approximately 42% were seen once. These data are taken from a study of CD8+ T cells in alopecia areata. Background on the study: Tofacitinib therapy took 6 to 18 months; 6 months off drug came after.

From germline, CDR1 is GTSNPN and CDR2 SVGIG (reference sequence). The CDR3 runs to 15 residues. V dropped 2 bases and J dropped 0 bases, with 11 bases sitting between them. The chain uses TRBV30 and TRBJ1-5, with D tentatively TRBD1 (6 bases). This TCR came from a human donor with alopecia areata. The specimen sequenced was CD4+ T cells sorted from blood. CDR3 residues: CAWSSGGHSNQPQHF. The CDR3 bases are TGTGCCTGGAGTAGTGGGGGCCATAGCAATCAGCCCCAGCATTTT.